The T cell receptor beta chain under discussion was sequenced for a study of cytomegalovirus exposure and HLA in healthy donors. The study, taken as a whole, reports: In a later analysis, several top co-occurrence clusters appeared linked to parvovirus B19, influenza, CMV and Epstein-Barr virus.

The PCR contained 60 Vbeta and 13 Jbeta primers. Repertoires were generated with immunoSEQ multiplex PCR, while TCRdb's copy carries only in-frame clones and drops some. The record lists approximately 100,000 clones, of which the ten most abundant hold about 3.2%. V was pared by 6 bases and J by 2 bases, with 5 bases between. CDR1 is MNHEY, CDR2 SMNVEV, per germline (reference sequence). The length of the CDR3 is 12 residues. Unrecorded immune exposures were likely, despite nominal health at sampling. For this clone: The antigen is undetermined.

This TCR was recovered from a man aged 35 to 55 in good health and CMV-seronegative. The V gene is TRBV27, the J gene TRBJ1-5, with D unclear. The specimen was PBMCs. CDR3 region: CASRVGNQPQHF. The DNA for the CDR3 is TGTGCCAGCAGGGTAGGCAATCAGCCCCAGCATTTT.